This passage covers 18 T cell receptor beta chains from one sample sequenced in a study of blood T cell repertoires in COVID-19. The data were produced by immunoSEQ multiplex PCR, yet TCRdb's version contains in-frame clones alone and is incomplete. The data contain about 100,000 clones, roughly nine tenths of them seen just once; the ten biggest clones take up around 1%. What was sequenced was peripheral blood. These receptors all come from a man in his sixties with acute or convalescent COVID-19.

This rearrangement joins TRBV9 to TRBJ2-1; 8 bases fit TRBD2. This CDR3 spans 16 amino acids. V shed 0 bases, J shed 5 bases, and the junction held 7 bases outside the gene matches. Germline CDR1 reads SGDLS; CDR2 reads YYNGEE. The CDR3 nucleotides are TGTGCCAGCAGCGTAGGTTTTAGCGGGACCGACAATGAGCAGTTCTTC. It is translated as CASSVGFSGTDNEQFF.

The CDR3 DNA is TGTGCCAGCAGTCCAGTGCGGGGGTCCTACGAGCAGTACGTC. Its protein product is CASSPVRGSYEQYV. This sequence joins TRBV11-3 and TRBJ2-7, with 7 bases that match TRBD2. V was pared by 6 bases and J by 1 base, with 6 bases of the junction left unmatched. This CDR3 is built from 14 residues. Germline V gives CDR1 SGHNT, CDR2 YENEEA.

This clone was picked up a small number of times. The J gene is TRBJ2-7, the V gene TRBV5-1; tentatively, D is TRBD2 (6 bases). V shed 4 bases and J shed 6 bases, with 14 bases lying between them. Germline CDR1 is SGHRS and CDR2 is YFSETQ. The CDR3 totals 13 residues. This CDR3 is CASSPDGAGEQYV. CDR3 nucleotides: TGCGCCAGCAGCCCGGACGGAGCGGGCGAGCAGTACGTC.

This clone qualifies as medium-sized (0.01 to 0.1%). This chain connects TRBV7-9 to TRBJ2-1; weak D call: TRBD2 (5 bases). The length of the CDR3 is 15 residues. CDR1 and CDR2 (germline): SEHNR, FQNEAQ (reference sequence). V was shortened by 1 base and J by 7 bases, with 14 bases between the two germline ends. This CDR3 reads CASSLGRDPGNEQFF. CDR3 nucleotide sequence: TGTGCCAGCAGCTTAGGAAGGGATCCGGGGAATGAGCAGTTCTTC.

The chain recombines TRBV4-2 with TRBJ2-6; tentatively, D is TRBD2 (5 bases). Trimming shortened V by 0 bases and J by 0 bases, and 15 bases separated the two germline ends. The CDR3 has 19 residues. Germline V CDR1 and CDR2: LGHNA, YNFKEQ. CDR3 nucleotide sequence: TGTGCCAGCAGCCAAGATCCGGCGCGGGTGCACTCTGGGGCCAACGTCCTGACTTTC. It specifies CASSQDPARVHSGANVLTF.

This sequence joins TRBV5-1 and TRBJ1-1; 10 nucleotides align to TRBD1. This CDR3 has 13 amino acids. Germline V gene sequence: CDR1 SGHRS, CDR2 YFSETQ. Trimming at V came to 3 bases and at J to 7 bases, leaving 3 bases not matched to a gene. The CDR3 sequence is CASSWDRGYEAFF. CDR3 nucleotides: TGCGCCAGCAGCTGGGACAGGGGCTATGAAGCTTTCTTT.

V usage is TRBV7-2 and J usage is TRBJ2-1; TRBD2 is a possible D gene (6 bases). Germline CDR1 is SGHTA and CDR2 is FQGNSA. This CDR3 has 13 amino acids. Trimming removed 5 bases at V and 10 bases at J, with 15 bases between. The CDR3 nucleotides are TGTGCCAGCAGCGTACGTTTAGCGGCAGAGCAGTTCTTC. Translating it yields CASSVRLAAEQFF.

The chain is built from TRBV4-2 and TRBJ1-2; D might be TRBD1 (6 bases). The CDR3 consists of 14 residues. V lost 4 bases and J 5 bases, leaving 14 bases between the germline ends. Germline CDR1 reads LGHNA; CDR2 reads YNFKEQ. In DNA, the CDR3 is TGTGCCAGCAGCCTACTGATGGACAGTTATGGCTACACCTTC. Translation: CASSLLMDSYGYTF.

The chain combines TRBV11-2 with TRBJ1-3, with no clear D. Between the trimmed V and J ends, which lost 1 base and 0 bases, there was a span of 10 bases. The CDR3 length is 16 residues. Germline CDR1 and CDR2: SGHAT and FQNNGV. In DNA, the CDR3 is TGTGCCAGCAGCTTAGCCGGCGGGTTCTCTGGAAACACCATATATTTT. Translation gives CASSLAGGFSGNTIYF. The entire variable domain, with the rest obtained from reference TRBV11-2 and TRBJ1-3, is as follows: EAGVAQSPRYKIIEKRQSVAFWCNPISGHATLYWYQQILGQGPKLLIQFQNNGVVDDSQLPKDRFSAERLKGVDSTLKIQPAKLEDSAVYLCASSLAGGFSGNTIYFGEGSWLTVV.

The CDR3 nucleotides are TGTGCCAGCAGCTTAGGACAGGCAGACAACTATGGCTACACCTTC. As protein: CASSLGQADNYGYTF. This chain links TRBV7-6 with TRBJ1-2, with D perhaps matching TRBD1 (6 bases). The germline V and J ends were trimmed by 1 base and 2 bases, with 11 bases remaining between them. There are 15 residues in the CDR3. Germline V gives CDR1 SGHVS, CDR2 FNYEAQ. Complete variable domain (other parts from reference TRBV7-6 and TRBJ1-2): GAGVSQSPRYKVTKRGQDVALRCDPISGHVSLYWYRQALGQGPEFLTYFNYEAQQDKSGLPNDRFSAERPEGSISTLTIQRTEQRDSAMYRCASSLGQADNYGYTFGSGTRLTVV.

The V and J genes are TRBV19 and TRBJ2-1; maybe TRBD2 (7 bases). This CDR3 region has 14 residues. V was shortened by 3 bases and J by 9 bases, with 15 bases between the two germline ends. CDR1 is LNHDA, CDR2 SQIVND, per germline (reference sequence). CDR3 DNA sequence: TGTGCCAGTAGTATGATTGGGGGAGGGGGTGAGCAGTTCTTC. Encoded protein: CASSMIGGGGEQFF.

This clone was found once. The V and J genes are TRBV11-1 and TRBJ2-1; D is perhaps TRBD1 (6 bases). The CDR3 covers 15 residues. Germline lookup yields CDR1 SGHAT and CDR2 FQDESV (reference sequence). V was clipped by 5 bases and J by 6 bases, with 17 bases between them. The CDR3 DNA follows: TGTGCCAGCAGCCTACAGGGCGAGGCGGCCAATGAGCAGTTCTTC. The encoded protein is CASSLQGEAANEQFF.

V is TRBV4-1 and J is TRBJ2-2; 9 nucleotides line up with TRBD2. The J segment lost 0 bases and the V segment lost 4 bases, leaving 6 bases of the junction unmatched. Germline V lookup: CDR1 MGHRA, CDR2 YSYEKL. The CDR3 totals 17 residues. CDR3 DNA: TGCGCCAGCAGCCCGACTAGCGGCGAGGCGAACACCGGGGAGCTGTTTTTT. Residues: CASSPTSGEANTGELFF.

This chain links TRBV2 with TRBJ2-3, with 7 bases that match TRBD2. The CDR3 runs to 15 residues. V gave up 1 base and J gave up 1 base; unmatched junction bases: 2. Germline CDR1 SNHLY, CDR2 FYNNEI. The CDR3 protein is CASSEEAGGTDTQYF. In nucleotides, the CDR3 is TGTGCCAGCAGTGAAGAGGCGGGGGGCACAGATACGCAGTATTTT.

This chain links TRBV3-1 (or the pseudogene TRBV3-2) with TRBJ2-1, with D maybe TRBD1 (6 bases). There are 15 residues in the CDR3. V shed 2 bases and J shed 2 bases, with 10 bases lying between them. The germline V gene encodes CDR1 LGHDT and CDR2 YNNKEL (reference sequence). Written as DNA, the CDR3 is TGTGCCAGCAGCCAACCACAGGGCACCTACAATGAGCAGTTCTTC. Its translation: CASSQPQGTYNEQFF.

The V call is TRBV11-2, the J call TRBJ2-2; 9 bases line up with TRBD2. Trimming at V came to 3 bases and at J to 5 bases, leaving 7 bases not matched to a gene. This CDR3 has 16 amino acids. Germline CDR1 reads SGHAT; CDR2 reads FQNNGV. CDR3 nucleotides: TGTGCCAGCAGCTTGGGGAGGAGCGGGAGGACCGGGGAGCTGTTTTTT. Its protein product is CASSLGRSGRTGELFF.

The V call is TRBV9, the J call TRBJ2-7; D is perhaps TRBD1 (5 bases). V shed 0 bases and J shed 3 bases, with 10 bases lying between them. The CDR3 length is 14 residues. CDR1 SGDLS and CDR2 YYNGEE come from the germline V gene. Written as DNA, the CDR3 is TGTGCCAGCAGCGTAGCTCCAGGGCTCTACGAGCAGTACTTC. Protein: CASSVAPGLYEQYF.

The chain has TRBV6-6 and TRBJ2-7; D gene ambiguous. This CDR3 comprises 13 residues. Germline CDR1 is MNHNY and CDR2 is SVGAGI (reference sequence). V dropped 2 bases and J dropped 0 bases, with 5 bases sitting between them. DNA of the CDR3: TGTGCCAGCAGTTACCCCAACTCCTACGAGCAGTACTTC. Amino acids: CASSYPNSYEQYF.